This T cell receptor (beta chain) was captured in a study of blood T cell repertoires in COVID-19 (dated by TCRdb to 2019 to 2021). At the level of the whole study: Samples covering the acute and convalescent phases of COVID-19 were provided by collaborators in the United States, Italy and Spain. The material from the prospective study consisted of cDNA or gDNA derived from T cells, B-cell-depleted T cells, or PBMCs. Deeply sampled blood TCRbeta repertoires from subjects exposed to, actively infected with, or recovered from COVID-19 were included in the dataset. A freely available public database, intended as a resource for researchers studying the immune response to SARS-CoV-2, is where the repertoires were released. The samples were drawn from the first 160 participants of the ongoing ImmuneRACE study and from 950 to 1,500 subjects provided by 6 global collaborators. A de-identified subject ID, COVID-19 status, age in years and sex were almost always included in the sample metadata. Where available, HLA class I and class II types were taken from metadata supplied by the sample provider and were not determined by assay-based typing.

To note about this clone: The antigen this receptor binds is unknown. Per-nucleotide qualities are absent, and no much larger clonotype sits a single base away.

TCRbeta CDR3 regions were amplified from genomic DNA by means of the immunoSEQ Assay, a bias-controlled multiplex PCR. The authors' analysis ran thus. The number of nucleated cells in each sample was estimated by amplification of reference gene primers within the assay. Sequence reads were collapsed and filtered to measure the absolute abundance of every unique TCRbeta CDR3 rearrangement. For each sample, productive Simpson clonality was calculated as the square root of Simpson's diversity index over productive rearrangements. What TCRdb holds here is the immuneACCESS table cut down to in-frame rearrangements. Part of the clones is not present; checked against another copy, under half of the missing clones reflect an unresolved V gene, and the others are unexplained. The D gene and trimming were derived from the DNA, and the V and J assignments and clone size from that table. A total of approximately 140,000 clones appear in this sample, 86% of them only once. The top ten clonotypes cover 2.5% to 4% of the sample.

Broad study findings and their caveats: The amount of clinical and demographic metadata varied by source and participant and was provided uncurated.

Whole blood was collected in K2EDTA tubes by collaborating institutions according to the institutions' own protocols. For TCRbeta analysis, collaborators shipped samples in one of three forms: frozen whole blood, isolated PBMCs, or DNA extracted from either of those sample types. The trim is 5 bases for V and 3 bases for J, with a gap of 11 bases between the germline ends. From the cysteine up to the phenylalanine, the CDR3 has a length of 13 residues. The CDR3 DNA has 39 bases and is translated from base 1. CDR1 and CDR2, per the germline V gene (reference sequence), are GTSNPN and SVGIG. The V gene is TRBV30 and the J gene is TRBJ2-1; a tentative D match to TRBD2 spans 5 bases. This receptor was taken from a man aged 65 to 85 with acute or convalescent COVID-19. The sample taken for sequencing was peripheral blood. The DNA sequence is given as TGTGCCTGGGAGGGAGACAACTACAATGAGCAGTTCTTC. Its translation reads: CAWEGDNYNEQFF.